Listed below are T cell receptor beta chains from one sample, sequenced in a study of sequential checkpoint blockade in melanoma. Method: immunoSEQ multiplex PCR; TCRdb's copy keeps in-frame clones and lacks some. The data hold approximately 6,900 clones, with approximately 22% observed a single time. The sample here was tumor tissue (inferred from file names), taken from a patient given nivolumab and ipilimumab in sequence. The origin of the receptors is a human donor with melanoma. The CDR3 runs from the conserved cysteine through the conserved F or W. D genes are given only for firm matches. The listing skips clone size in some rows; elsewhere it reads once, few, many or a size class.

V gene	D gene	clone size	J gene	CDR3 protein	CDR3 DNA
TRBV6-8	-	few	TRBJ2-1	CASSSTRVVQFF	TGTGCCAGCAGTTCCACCCGAGTAGTGCAGTTCTTC
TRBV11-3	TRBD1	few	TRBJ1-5	CASSGDVHSGGEVDQPQHF	TGTGCCAGCAGCGGGGACGTTCACTCAGGGGGCGAGGTCGATCAGCCCCAGCATTTT
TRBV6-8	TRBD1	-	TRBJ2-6	CASSYSTGTGFLGANVLTF	TGTGCCAGCAGTTACTCTACCGGGACAGGGTTTTTGGGGGCCAACGTCCTGACTTTC
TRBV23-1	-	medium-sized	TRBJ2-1	CASSQEFRDEQFF	TGCGCCAGCAGCCAAGAATTCAGGGATGAGCAGTTCTTC
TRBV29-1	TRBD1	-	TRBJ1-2	CSVTDRTGGYTF	TGCAGCGTAACGGACAGGACGGGCGGCTACACCTTC
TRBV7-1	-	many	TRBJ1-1	CASSFRMNTEAFF	TGTGCCAGCAGCTTCAGGATGAACACTGAAGCTTTCTTT
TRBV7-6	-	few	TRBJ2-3	CASSPRQSTDTQYF	TGTGCCAGCAGTCCCAGACAGAGCACAGATACGCAGTATTTT
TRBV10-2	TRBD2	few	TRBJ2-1	CASSDESGGTYNEQFF	TGCGCCAGCAGTGATGAGAGCGGGGGCACCTACAATGAGCAGTTCTTC
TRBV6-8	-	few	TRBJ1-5	CASSEQGRNQPQHF	TGTGCCAGCAGTGAGCAAGGGCGCAATCAGCCCCAGCATTTT
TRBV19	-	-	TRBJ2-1	CAAAAGEINEQFF	TGTGCTGCTGCCGCAGGGGAGATCAATGAGCAGTTCTTC
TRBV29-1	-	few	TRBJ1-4	CSGRRGDEKLFF	TGCAGCGGCCGCAGGGGTGATGAAAAACTGTTTTTT
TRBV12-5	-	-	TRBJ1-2	CAVQEGFTSYTF	TGTGCCGTCCAGGAGGGGTTTACTAGCTATACCTTC
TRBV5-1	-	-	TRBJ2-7	CASSLMSYSGNEQYF	TGCGCCAGCAGCTTGATGTCCTACTCGGGGAACGAGCAGTACTTC
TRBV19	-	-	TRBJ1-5	CASSIGRERPQHF	TGTGCCAGTAGTATCGGTCGGGAGCGGCCCCAGCATTTT
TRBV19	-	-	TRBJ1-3	CASSPLGNTIYF	TGTGCCAGTAGCCCTCTTGGAAACACCATATATTTT
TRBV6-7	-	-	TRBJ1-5	CATTGDGNQPQHF	TGTGCCACCACTGGGGACGGGAATCAGCCCCAGCATTTT
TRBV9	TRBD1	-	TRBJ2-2	CASSPFGTANTGELFF	TGTGCCAGCAGCCCTTTTGGGACAGCAAACACCGGGGAGCTGTTTTTT
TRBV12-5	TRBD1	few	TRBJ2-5	CASGLTGQDETQYF	TGTGCTAGTGGTTTGACCGGACAGGACGAGACCCAGTACTTC
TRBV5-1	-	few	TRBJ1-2	CASSLGAGPEGYTF	TGCGCCAGCAGCTTGGGGGCAGGCCCTGAGGGCTACACCTTC
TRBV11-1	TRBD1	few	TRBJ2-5	CASSPGTGGQTQYF	TGTGCCAGCAGCCCCGGGACAGGGGGCCAGACCCAGTACTTC
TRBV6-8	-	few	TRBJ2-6	CASSRGNSGANVLTF	TGTGCCAGCAGTAGGGGAAATTCTGGGGCCAACGTCCTGACTTTC
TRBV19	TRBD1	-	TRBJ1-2	CASSLLSDRDYGYTF	TGTGCCAGTAGTCTCCTCTCCGACAGGGACTATGGCTACACCTTC
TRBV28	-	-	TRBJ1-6	CASSSGGESSYNSPLHF	TGTGCCAGCAGCTCGGGCGGCGAGAGCTCCTATAATTCACCCCTCCACTTT
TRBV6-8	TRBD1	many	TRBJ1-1	CAISRTGPIEAFF	TGTGCCATCAGTCGGACAGGCCCTATTGAAGCTTTCTTT
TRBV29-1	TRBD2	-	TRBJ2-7	CSVARLAGDYEQYF	TGCAGCGTCGCTCGACTAGCGGGGGATTACGAGCAGTACTTC
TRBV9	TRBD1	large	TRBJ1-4	CASSKQGVGEKLFF	TGTGCCAGCAGCAAACAGGGGGTAGGCGAAAAACTGTTTTTT
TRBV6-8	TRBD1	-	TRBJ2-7	CASRTGQTTSSYEQYF	TGTGCCAGCAGGACGGGACAGACCACGTCATCCTACGAGCAGTACTTC
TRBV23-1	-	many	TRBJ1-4	CASSQDSSTTNEKLFF	TGCGCCAGCAGCCAAGATTCGTCTACAACTAATGAAAAACTGTTTTTT
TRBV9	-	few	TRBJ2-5	CASSVSSEETQYF	TGTGCCAGCAGCGTCTCCAGTGAAGAGACCCAGTACTTC
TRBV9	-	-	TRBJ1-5	CASSDRQADQPQHF	TGTGCCAGCAGTGATAGGCAGGCCGATCAGCCCCAGCATTTT
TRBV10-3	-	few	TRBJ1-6	CAISEGSYNSPLHF	TGTGCCATCAGTGAGGGCAGTTATAATTCACCCCTCCACTTT
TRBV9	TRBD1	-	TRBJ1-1	CASSGQDSTEAFF	TGTGCCAGCAGTGGACAGGACTCAACTGAAGCTTTCTTT
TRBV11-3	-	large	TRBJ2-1	CASSLGPLGNEQFF	TGTGCCAGCAGCTTAGGTCCTCTAGGGAATGAGCAGTTCTTC
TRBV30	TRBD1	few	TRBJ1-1	CAWSGSTGGAVMAFF	TGTGCCTGGAGTGGATCTACAGGGGGCGCGGTGATGGCTTTCTTT
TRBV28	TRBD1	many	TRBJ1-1	CASNYQGAGNTEAFF	TGTGCCAGCAACTACCAGGGGGCCGGGAACACTGAAGCTTTCTTT
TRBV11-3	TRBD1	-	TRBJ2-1	CASSLGQGIYNEQFF	TGTGCCAGCAGCTTAGGACAGGGGATATACAATGAGCAGTTCTTC
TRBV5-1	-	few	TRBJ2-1	CASSLAVGETYNEQFF	TGCGCCAGCAGCTTGGCTGTTGGGGAAACCTACAATGAGCAGTTCTTC
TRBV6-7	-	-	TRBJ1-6	CASSFTASKSPLHF	TGTGCCAGCAGTTTCACAGCTTCCAAATCACCCCTCCACTTT
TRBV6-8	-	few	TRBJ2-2	CAISGVDTGELFF	TGTGCCATCAGTGGGGTGGACACCGGGGAGCTGTTTTTT
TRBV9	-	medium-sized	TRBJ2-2	CASSVGAVNTGELFF	TGTGCCAGCAGCGTCGGGGCAGTGAACACCGGGGAGCTGTTTTTT
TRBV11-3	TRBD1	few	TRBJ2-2	CASRPYGQGASGELFF	TGTGCCAGCAGGCCTTACGGCCAGGGGGCGTCCGGGGAGCTGTTTTTT
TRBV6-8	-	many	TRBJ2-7	CASSISSYEQYF	TGTGCCAGCAGTATCAGCTCCTACGAGCAGTACTTC
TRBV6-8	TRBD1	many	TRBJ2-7	CASRDRGSYEQYF	TGTGCCAGTCGGGACAGGGGTTCCTACGAGCAGTACTTC
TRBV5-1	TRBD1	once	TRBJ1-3	CASSLGQPSGNTIYF	TGCGCCAGCAGCCTGGGACAGCCCTCTGGAAACACCATATATTTT
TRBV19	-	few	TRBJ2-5	CASSETGLETQYF	TGTGCCAGTAGTGAGACAGGATTAGAGACCCAGTACTTC
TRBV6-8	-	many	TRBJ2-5	CASSYSREGAQETQYF	TGTGCCAGCAGTTACTCTAGGGAGGGGGCACAAGAGACCCAGTACTTC
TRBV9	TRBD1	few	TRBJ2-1	CASSGRTGGLDEQFF	TGTGCCAGCAGCGGAAGGACAGGCGGGTTGGATGAGCAGTTCTTC
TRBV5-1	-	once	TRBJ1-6	CASSLVSGQNSPLHF	TGCGCCAGCAGCTTGGTTTCGGGACAAAATTCACCCCTCCACTTT
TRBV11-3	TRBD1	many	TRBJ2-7	CASRDRDSITYEQYF	TGTGCCAGCAGGGACCGGGACAGCATTACCTACGAGCAGTACTTC
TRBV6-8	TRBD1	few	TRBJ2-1	CASSTGTGLNNEQFF	TGTGCCAGCAGTACCGGGACAGGCCTAAACAATGAGCAGTTCTTC
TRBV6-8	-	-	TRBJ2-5	CAISRGDQETQYF	TGTGCCATCAGCAGGGGGGACCAAGAGACCCAGTACTTC